The entry below describes one T cell receptor beta chain. Its specificity is not known. With 60 Vbeta and 13 Jbeta primers, the PCR was carried out. Some clones are missing from TCRdb's copy, which holds only in-frame ones; the method was immunoSEQ multiplex PCR. The table shows about 150,000 clones, with roughly three quarters occurring only once. This entry is derived from a study of cytomegalovirus exposure and HLA in healthy donors. Study-level points and caveats: Analysis was carried out at a later point, and it linked a missense DCLRE1C variant to TCR beta V- and J-gene trimming. Accurate HLA-A and HLA-B prediction from TCR beta sequences was reported for most subjects.

The CDR3 has 13 amino acids. The V gene lost 4 bases and the J gene lost 8 bases, with 11 bases spanning the gap. Per germline, CDR1 KGHSH and CDR2 LQKENI. The sequenced sample was PBMCs. The gene calls are TRBV18 and TRBJ1-4, with a tentative D call TRBD1 (6 bases). The source is a middle-aged woman in good health and CMV-seropositive. CDR3 DNA: TGTGCCAGCTCACGGGGGCTAGGGGAAAAACTGTTTTTT. Its protein product is CASSRGLGEKLFF.